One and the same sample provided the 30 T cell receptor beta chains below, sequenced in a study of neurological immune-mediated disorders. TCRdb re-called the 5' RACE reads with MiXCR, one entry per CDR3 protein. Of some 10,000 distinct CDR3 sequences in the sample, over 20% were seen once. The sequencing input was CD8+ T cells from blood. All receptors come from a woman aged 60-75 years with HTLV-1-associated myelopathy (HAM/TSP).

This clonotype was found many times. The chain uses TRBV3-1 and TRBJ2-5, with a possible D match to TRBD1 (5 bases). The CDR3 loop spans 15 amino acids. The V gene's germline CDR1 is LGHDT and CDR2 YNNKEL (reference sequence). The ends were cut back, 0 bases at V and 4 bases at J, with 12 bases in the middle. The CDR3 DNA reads TGTGCCAGCAGCCAAGATGCCCAGGGAACAGAGACCCAGTACTTC. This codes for CASSQDAQGTETQYF.

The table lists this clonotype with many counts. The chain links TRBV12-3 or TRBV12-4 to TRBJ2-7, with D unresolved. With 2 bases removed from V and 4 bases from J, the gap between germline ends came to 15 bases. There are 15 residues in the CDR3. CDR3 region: CASSLIDTSFYEQYF. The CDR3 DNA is TGTGCCAGCAGTTTAATCGACACCTCTTTTTACGAGCAGTACTTC.

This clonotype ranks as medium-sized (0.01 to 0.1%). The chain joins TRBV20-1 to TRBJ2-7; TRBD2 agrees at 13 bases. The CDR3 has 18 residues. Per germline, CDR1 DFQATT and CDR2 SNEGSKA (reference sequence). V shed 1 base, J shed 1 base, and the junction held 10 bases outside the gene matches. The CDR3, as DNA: TGCAGTGCTAGAGGGCCCCGACTAGCGGGGGGTTTTTCCTACGAGCAGTACTTC. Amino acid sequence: CSARGPRLAGGFSYEQYF.

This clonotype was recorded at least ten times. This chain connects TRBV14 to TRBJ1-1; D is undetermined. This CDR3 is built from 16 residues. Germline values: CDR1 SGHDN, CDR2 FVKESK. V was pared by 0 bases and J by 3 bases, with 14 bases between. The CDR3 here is CASSQDLGRSDTEAFF. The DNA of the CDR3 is TGTGCCAGCAGCCAAGATCTAGGCCGATCAGACACTGAAGCTTTCTTT.

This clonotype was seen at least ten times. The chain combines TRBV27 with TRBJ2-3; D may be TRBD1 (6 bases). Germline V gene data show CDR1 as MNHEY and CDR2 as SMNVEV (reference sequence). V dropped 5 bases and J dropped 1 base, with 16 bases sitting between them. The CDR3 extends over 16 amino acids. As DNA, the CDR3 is TGTGCCAGCAGTCCGAACCACCGGACAGGCACAGATACGCAGTATTTT. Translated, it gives CASSPNHRTGTDTQYF.

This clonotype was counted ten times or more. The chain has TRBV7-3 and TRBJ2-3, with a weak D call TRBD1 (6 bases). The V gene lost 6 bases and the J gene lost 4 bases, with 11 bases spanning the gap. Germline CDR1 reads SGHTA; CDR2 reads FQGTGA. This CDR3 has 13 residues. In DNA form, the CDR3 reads TGTGCCAGCAGTCCAGGGGTCGCAGATACGCAGTATTTT. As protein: CASSPGVADTQYF.

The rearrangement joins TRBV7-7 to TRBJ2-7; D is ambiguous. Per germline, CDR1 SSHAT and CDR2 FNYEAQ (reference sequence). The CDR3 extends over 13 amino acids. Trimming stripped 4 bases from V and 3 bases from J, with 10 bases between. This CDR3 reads CASSSSLGYEQYF. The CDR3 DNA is TGTGCCAGCAGCTCCTCGCTGGGCTACGAGCAGTACTTC.

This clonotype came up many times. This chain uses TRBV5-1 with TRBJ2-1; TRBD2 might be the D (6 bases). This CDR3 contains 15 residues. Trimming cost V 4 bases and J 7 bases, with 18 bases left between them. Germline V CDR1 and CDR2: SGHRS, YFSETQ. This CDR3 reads CASSLSWDSPNEQFF. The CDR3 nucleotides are TGCGCCAGCAGCCTCTCCTGGGACTCCCCGAATGAGCAGTTCTTC.

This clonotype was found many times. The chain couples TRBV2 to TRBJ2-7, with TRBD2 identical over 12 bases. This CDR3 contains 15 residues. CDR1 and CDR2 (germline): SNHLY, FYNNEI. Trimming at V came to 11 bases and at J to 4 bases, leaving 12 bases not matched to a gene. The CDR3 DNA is TGTGCCGGATCGCTCACTAGCGGGAGGAGGTACGAGCAGTACTTC. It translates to CAGSLTSGRRYEQYF.

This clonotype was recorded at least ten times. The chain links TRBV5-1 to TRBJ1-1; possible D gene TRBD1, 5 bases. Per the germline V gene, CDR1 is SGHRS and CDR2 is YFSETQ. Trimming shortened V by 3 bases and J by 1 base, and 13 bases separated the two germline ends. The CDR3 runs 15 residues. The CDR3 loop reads CASSWGVRGNTEAFF. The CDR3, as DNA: TGCGCCAGCAGCTGGGGGGTGAGGGGGAACACTGAAGCTTTCTTT.

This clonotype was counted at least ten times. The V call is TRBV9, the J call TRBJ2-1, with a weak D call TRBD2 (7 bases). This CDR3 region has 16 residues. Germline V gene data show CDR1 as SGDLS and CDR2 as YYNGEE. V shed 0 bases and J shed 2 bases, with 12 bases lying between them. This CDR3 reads CASSVGGGPAYNEQFF. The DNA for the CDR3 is TGTGCCAGCAGCGTAGGGGGGGGGCCGGCCTACAATGAGCAGTTCTTC.

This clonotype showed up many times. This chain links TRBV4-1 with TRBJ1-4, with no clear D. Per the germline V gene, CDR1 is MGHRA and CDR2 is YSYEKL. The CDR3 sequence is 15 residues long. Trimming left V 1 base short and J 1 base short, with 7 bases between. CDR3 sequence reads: CASSQGTRTNEKLFF. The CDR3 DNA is TGCGCCAGCAGCCAAGGAACTAGAACTAATGAAAAACTGTTTTTT.

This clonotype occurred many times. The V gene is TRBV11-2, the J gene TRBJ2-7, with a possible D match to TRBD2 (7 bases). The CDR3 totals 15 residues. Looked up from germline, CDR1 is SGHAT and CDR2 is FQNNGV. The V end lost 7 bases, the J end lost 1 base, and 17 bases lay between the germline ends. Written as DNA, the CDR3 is TGTGCCAGCACCATGGGGGCGGGGGCATCCTACGAGCAGTACTTC. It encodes CASTMGAGASYEQYF.

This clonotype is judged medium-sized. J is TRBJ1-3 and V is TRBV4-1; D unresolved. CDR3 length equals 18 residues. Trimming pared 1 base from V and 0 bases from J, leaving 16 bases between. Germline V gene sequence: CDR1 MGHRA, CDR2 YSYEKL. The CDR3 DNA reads TGCGCCAGCAGCCAAGGAATCAGCGTCCTCCCCTCTGGAAACACCATATATTTT. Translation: CASSQGISVLPSGNTIYF.

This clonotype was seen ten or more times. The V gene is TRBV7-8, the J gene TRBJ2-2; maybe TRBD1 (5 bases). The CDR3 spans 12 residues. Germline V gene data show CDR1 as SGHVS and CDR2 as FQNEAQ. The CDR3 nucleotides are TGTGCGGTGGGGCGCGCCACCGGGGAGCTGTTTTTT. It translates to CAVGRATGELFF.

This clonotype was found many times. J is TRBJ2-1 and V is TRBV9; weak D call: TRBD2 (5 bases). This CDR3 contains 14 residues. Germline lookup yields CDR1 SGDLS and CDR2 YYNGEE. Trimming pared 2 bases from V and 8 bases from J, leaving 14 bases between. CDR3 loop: CASSVGGEGDEQFF. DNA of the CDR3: TGTGCCAGCAGCGTCGGAGGCGAAGGTGATGAGCAGTTCTTC.

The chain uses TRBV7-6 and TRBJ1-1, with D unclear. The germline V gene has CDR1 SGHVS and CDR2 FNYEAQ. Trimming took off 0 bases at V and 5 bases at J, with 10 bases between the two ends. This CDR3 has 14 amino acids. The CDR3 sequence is CASSLAGRRTEAFF. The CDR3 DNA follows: TGTGCCAGCAGCTTAGCCGGGAGGCGGACTGAAGCTTTCTTT. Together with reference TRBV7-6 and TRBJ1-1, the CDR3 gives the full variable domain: GAGVSQSPRYKVTKRGQDVALRCDPISGHVSLYWYRQALGQGPEFLTYFNYEAQQDKSGLPNDRFSAERPEGSISTLTIQRTEQRDSAMYRCASSLAGRRTEAFFGQGTRLTVV.

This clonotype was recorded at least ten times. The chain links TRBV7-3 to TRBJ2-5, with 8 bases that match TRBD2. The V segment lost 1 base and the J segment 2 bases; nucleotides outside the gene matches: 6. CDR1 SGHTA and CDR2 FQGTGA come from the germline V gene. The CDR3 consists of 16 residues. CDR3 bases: TGTGCCAGCAGCTTAAGACTAGCGTCCGCGCAAGAGACCCAGTACTTC. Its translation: CASSLRLASAQETQYF.

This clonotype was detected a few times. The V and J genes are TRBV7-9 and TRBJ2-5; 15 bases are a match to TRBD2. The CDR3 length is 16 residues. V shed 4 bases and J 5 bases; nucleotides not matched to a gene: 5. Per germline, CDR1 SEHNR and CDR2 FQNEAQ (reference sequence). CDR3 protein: CASSYGLAGGRETQYF. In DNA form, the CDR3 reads TGTGCCAGCAGCTACGGACTAGCGGGGGGGCGGGAGACCCAGTACTTC.

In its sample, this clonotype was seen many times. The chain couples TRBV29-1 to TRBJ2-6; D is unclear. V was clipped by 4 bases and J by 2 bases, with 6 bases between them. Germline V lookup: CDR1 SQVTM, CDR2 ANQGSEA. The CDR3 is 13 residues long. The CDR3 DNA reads TGCAGCGTTGTTTGGCCTGGGGCCAACGTCCTGACTTTC. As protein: CSVVWPGANVLTF.

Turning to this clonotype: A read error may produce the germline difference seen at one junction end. CDR3 residues: CSVEGEGGRRTF. The CDR3 nucleotides are TGCAGCGTTGAAGGGGAGGGAGGGCGCCGGACTTTC. V and J are TRBV29-1 and TRBJ2-7, with 7 bases that match TRBD2. Germline-derived CDR1 and CDR2 are SQVTM and ANQGSEA. This CDR3 comprises 12 residues.

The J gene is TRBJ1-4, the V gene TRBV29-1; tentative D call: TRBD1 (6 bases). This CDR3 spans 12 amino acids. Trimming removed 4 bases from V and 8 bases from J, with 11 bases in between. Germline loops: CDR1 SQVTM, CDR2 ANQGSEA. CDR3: CSVVTGLEKLFF. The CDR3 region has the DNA TGCAGCGTTGTGACAGGCTTAGAAAAACTGTTTTTT.

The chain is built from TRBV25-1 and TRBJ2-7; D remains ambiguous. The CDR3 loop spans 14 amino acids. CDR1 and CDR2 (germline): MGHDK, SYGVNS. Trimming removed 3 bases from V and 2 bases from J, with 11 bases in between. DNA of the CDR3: TGTGCCAGCAGTGACGCACTTACACCCTACGAGCAGTACTTC. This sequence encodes CASSDALTPYEQYF.

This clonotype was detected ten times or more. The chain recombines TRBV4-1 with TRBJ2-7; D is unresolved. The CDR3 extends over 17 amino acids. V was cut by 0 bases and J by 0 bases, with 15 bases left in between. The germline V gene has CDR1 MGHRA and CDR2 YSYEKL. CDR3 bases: TGCGCCAGCAGCCAAGAGGTAGTGAGGAAACGCTCCTACGAGCAGTACTTC. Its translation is CASSQEVVRKRSYEQYF.

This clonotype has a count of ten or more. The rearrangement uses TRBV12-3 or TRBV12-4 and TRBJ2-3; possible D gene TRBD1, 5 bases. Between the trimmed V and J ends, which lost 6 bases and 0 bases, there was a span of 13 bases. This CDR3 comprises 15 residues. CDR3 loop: CASSPLGLSTDTQYF. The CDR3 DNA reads TGTGCCAGCAGCCCCTTGGGGCTCAGCACAGATACGCAGTATTTT.

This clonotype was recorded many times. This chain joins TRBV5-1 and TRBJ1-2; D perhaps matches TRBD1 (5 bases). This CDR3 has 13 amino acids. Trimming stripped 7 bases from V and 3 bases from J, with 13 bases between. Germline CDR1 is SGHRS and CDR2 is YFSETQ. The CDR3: CASSPLGDYGYTF. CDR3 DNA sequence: TGCGCCAGCTCACCCTTGGGGGACTATGGCTACACCTTC. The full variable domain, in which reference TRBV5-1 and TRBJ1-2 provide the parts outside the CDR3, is KAGVTQTPRYLIKTRGQQVTLSCSPISGHRSVSWYQQTPGQGLQFLFEYFSETQRNKGNFPGRFSGRQFSNSRSEMNVSTLELGDSALYLCASSPLGDYGYTFGSGTRLTVV.

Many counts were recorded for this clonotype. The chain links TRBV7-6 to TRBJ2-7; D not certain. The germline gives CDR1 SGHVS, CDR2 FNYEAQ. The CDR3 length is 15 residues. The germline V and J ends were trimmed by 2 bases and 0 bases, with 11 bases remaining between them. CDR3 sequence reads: CASSLYPRSSYEQYF. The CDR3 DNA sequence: TGTGCCAGCAGCTTATACCCCAGGAGCTCCTACGAGCAGTACTTC.

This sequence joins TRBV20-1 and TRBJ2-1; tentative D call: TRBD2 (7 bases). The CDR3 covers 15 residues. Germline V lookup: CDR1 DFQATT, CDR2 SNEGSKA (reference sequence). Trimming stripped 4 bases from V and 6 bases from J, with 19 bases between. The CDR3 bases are TGCAGTGCTATCCCCTTGGGGGGGGCGGCCAATGAGCAGTTCTTC. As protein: CSAIPLGGAANEQFF.

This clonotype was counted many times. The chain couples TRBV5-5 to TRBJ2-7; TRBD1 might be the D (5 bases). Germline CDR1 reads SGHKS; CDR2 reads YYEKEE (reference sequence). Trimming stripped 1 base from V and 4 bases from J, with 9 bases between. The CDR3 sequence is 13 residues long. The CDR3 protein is CASSLSNRYEQYF. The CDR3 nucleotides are TGTGCCAGCAGCTTGTCGAACAGGTACGAGCAGTACTTC.

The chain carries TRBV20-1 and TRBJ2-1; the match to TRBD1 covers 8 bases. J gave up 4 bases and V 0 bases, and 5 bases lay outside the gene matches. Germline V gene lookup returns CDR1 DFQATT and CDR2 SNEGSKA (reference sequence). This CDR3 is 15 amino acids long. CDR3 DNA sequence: TGCAGTGCTAGAGATTTAGGGACAGGTTACAATGAGCAGTTCTTC. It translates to CSARDLGTGYNEQFF.